A single sample gave rise to the 21 T cell receptor beta chains below, sequenced in a study of quantifying T cell responses using KT2 cells. Whole-study context: RNA was reverse transcribed with TCR alpha and beta constant-region primers.

The cDNA 3' end received a ligated oligonucleotide with a UMI. First-round PCR used three to five cycles and beta primers RC1.1 and RC1.2 covering TRBC1 and TRBC2. One entry per CDR3 protein, called by TCRdb with MiXCR from the UMI-ligation and nested PCR reads. The repertoire holds 42,000 or so distinct CDR3 sequences, 15% to 20% seen once, with roughly 40% in the top ten. The sample taken for sequencing was PBMCs spiked with cells of the T cell clone KT2. The receptors come from a human donor.

This sequence joins TRBV29-1 and TRBJ1-1; a weak D match, TRBD1 (5 bases). In germline, CDR1 is SQVTM, CDR2 ANQGSEA. V was trimmed by 4 bases and J by 5 bases, leaving 14 bases between them. CDR3 length equals 13 residues. The CDR3 DNA reads TGCAGCGTTGGTAGGGTGGAGGGGACTGAAGCTTTCTTT. Its translation is CSVGRVEGTEAFF.

This clonotype was seen more than once but under ten times. This chain uses TRBV11-1 with TRBJ1-1; 8 bases align to TRBD1. Trimming at V came to 7 bases and at J to 7 bases, leaving 17 bases not matched to a gene. The CDR3 loop spans 16 amino acids. Germline CDR1 is SGHAT and CDR2 is FQDESV (reference sequence). The CDR3 spells CASTLGRGQVRGEAFF. CDR3 in DNA: TGTGCCAGCACCTTGGGCAGGGGGCAAGTTCGGGGTGAAGCTTTCTTT. The whole variable domain, remainder taken from reference TRBV11-1 and TRBJ1-1, is EAEVAQSPRYKITEKSQAVAFWCDPISGHATLYWYRQILGQGPELLVQFQDESVVDDSQLPKDRFSAERLKGVDSTLKIQPAELGDSAMYLCASTLGRGQVRGEAFFGQGTRLTVV.

This clonotype was found many times. The V call is TRBV5-1, the J call TRBJ2-3, with a possible D match to TRBD2 (5 bases). Trimming pared 0 bases from V and 6 bases from J, leaving 14 bases between. This CDR3 region has 15 residues. The V gene's germline CDR1 is SGHRS and CDR2 YFSETQ. The CDR3 region has the DNA TGCGCCAGCAGCTTGGAGGGTGGAGGCCTGGATACGCAGTATTTT. It is translated as CASSLEGGGLDTQYF.

The chain joins TRBV7-3 to TRBJ1-1; D is possibly TRBD1 (5 bases). The CDR3 has 18 residues. The germline gives CDR1 SGHTA, CDR2 FQGTGA. V was trimmed by 6 bases and J by 3 bases, leaving 26 bases between them. The CDR3 loop reads CASRLIWGPVSGDTEAFF. In DNA, the CDR3 is TGTGCCAGCAGACTAATTTGGGGACCTGTGAGCGGAGACACTGAAGCTTTCTTT.

In its sample, this clonotype was seen once. This chain uses TRBV14 with TRBJ2-1, with D possibly TRBD2 on 5 matching bases. CDR3 length: 15 residues. V shed 4 bases and J shed 1 base, with 11 bases lying between them. Germline V gene data show CDR1 as SGHDN and CDR2 as FVKESK. This CDR3 is CASSRLGESYNEQFF. The CDR3 DNA reads as TGTGCCAGCAGCCGCCTTGGGGAGTCCTACAATGAGCAGTTCTTC.

This clonotype came up a few times. The chain employs TRBV7-9 and TRBJ2-7; 8 bases map to TRBD1. Germline CDR1 is SEHNR and CDR2 is FQNEAQ (reference sequence). Trimming at V came to 5 bases and at J to 12 bases, leaving 12 bases not matched to a gene. This CDR3 has 13 amino acids. The CDR3 DNA follows: TGTGCCAGCAGCCGCGACAGGGGCCAGGAAGGGTACTTC. This sequence encodes CASSRDRGQEGYF.

This clonotype turned up a few times. The rearrangement joins TRBV5-1 to TRBJ2-3; D not certain. V lost 0 bases, J lost 0 bases, and 5 bases lay in between. Looked up from germline, CDR1 is SGHRS and CDR2 is YFSETQ. The CDR3 is 14 residues long. CDR3 bases: TGCGCCAGCAGCTTGGATGGTAGCACAGATACGCAGTATTTT. This codes for CASSLDGSTDTQYF.

In its sample, this clonotype was seen a few times. The V and J genes are TRBV7-9 and TRBJ1-1; D remains ambiguous. From germline, CDR1 is SEHNR and CDR2 FQNEAQ (reference sequence). The CDR3 extends over 11 amino acids. With 5 bases removed from V and 6 bases from J, the gap between germline ends came to 7 bases. The CDR3 region is CASSNVAEAFF. The DNA of the CDR3 is TGTGCCAGCAGCAACGTGGCTGAAGCTTTCTTT.

Many counts were recorded for this clonotype. The genes are TRBV4-3 and TRBJ1-1, with a weak D call TRBD1 (6 bases). The CDR3 contains 16 residues. The V and J ends lost 0 bases and 3 bases respectively, with 14 bases between them. CDR1 LGHNA and CDR2 YSLEER come from the germline V gene. CDR3 amino acids: CASSQEWGRSDTEAFF. The CDR3 DNA sequence: TGCGCCAGCAGCCAAGAGTGGGGGCGCAGTGACACTGAAGCTTTCTTT.

J is TRBJ2-2 and V is TRBV24-1; 7 bases fit TRBD1. The CDR3 extends over 15 amino acids. Trimming cost V 4 bases and J 3 bases; bases outside gene matches: 4. Germline loops: CDR1 KGHDR, CDR2 SFDVKD. As DNA, the CDR3 is TGTGCCACCAGTGACCCCGGACAGGACACCGGGGAGCTGTTTTTT. It codes for CATSDPGQDTGELFF.

The J gene is TRBJ2-3, the V gene TRBV5-6, with D uncertain. The germline CDR1 and CDR2 sequences are SGHDT and YYEEEE. The CDR3 loop spans 14 amino acids. Trimming removed 4 bases from V and 2 bases from J, with 11 bases in between. The CDR3, as DNA: TGTGCCAGCAGCACCCTCGACACCACAGATACGCAGTATTTT. This codes for CASSTLDTTDTQYF.

The chain carries TRBV4-1 and TRBJ1-1; D not certain. Trimming left V 0 bases short and J 5 bases short, with 19 bases between. CDR3 size: 17 residues. CDR1 and CDR2 from the germline V gene are MGHRA and YSYEKL. The CDR3 loop is CASSQEDLMIGRTEAFF. The CDR3 DNA reads as TGCGCCAGCAGCCAAGAGGACCTTATGATCGGTCGGACTGAAGCTTTCTTT.

This clonotype was seen a single time. The V call is TRBV7-9, the J call TRBJ2-1, with 7 bases fitting TRBD1. CDR1 is SEHNR, CDR2 FQNEAQ, per germline (reference sequence). This CDR3 comprises 15 residues. V trimming: 4 bases; J trimming: 0 bases; junction bases outside the gene matches: 3. In nucleotides, the CDR3 is TGTGCCAGCAGCTCCCCAGGGGGCTCCTACAATGAGCAGTTCTTC. Its protein is CASSSPGGSYNEQFF.

The chain employs TRBV6-1 and TRBJ2-1, with TRBD2 matching 8 bases. The CDR3 is 14 amino acids. In germline, CDR1 is MNHNS, CDR2 SASEGT. V was pared by 5 bases and J by 7 bases, with 7 bases of the junction left unmatched. CDR3 in amino acids: CASSPAGERNEQFF. Written as DNA, the CDR3 is TGTGCCAGCAGTCCAGCGGGAGAGAGGAATGAGCAGTTCTTC.

The chain uses TRBV15 and TRBJ1-1; the D is unclear. Trimming shortened V by 0 bases and J by 6 bases, and 8 bases separated the two germline ends. Germline V CDR1 and CDR2: LNHNV, YYDKDF (reference sequence). The CDR3 spans 13 residues. The CDR3 coding sequence is TGTGCCACCAGCAGAGATAGGGAGGCTGAAGCTTTCTTT. Its protein is CATSRDREAEAFF.

The table lists this clonotype with a few counts. This chain connects TRBV7-2 to TRBJ2-3; 12 bases line up with TRBD2. V gave up 3 bases and J gave up 6 bases; unmatched junction bases: 4. The CDR3 consists of 15 residues. Germline CDR1 is SGHTA and CDR2 is FQGNSA. The chain's CDR3 is CASSFSSGGGDTQYF. DNA of the CDR3: TGTGCCAGCAGCTTTTCTAGCGGGGGGGGGGATACGCAGTATTTT.

The CDR3 region has the DNA TGTGCCAGCAGTGGAGGATCAGGGGCAGATACGCAGTATTTT. Protein sequence: CASSGGSGADTQYF. The chain is built from TRBV2 and TRBJ2-3, with D possibly matching TRBD1 (6 bases). CDR3 length: 14 amino acids. Germline CDR1 and CDR2: SNHLY and FYNNEI. The V end was cut by 4 bases, the J end by 4 bases, with 12 bases between.

The V and J genes are TRBV6-5 and TRBJ1-2, with D unclear. Germline CDR1 is MNHEY and CDR2 is SVGAGI. Trimming took off 5 bases at V and 4 bases at J, with 14 bases between the two ends. The CDR3 has 14 residues. The CDR3 sequence is CASSPRRAVYGYTF. DNA of the CDR3: TGTGCCAGCAGTCCCCGACGGGCCGTCTATGGCTACACCTTC.

V usage is TRBV6-6 and J usage is TRBJ2-3; weak D call: TRBD1 (6 bases). V lost 2 bases, J lost 0 bases, and 12 bases lay in between. The CDR3 has 16 residues. Germline V gene data show CDR1 as MNHNY and CDR2 as SVGAGI (reference sequence). CDR3 in DNA: TGTGCCAGCAGTTACCCGAAGACAGGAAGCACAGATACGCAGTATTTT. Its protein product is CASSYPKTGSTDTQYF.

The genes are TRBV20-1 and TRBJ2-5, with TRBD2 matching over 10 bases. The germline gives CDR1 DFQATT, CDR2 SNEGSKA (reference sequence). This CDR3 comprises 14 residues. The V segment lost 1 base and the J segment 2 bases; nucleotides outside the gene matches: 1. The CDR3, as DNA: TGCAGTGCTAGAGTGACTAGCGGGCAAGAGACCCAGTACTTC. As protein: CSARVTSGQETQYF.

In DNA, the CDR3 is TGTGCCAGCAGTTTGGGCGAAGGGTTAAAAGTAACTGAAGCTTTCTTT. Its protein product is CASSLGEGLKVTEAFF. The V call is TRBV12-3 or TRBV12-4, the J call TRBJ1-1, with D unclear. The CDR3 runs to 16 residues. V was shortened by 3 bases and J by 5 bases, with 19 bases between the two germline ends.